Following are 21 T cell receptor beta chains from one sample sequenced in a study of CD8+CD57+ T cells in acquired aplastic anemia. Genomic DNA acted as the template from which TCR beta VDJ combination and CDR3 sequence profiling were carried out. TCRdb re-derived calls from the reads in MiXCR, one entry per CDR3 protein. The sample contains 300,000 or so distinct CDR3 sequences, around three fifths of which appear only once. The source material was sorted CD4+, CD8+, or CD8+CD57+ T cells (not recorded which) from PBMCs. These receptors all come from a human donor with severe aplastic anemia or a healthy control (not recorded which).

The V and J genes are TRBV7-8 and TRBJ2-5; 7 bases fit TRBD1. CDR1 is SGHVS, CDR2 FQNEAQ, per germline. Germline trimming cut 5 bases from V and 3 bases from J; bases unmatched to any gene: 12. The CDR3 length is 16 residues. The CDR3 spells CASSMGQNVLKETQYF. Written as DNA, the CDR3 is TGTGCCAGCAGCATGGGACAGAACGTCCTAAAAGAGACCCAGTACTTC.

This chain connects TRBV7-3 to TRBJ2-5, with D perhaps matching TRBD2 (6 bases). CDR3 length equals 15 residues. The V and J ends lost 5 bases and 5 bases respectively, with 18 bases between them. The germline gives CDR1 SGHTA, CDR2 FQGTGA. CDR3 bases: TGTGCCAGCAGCCCTAACGGAGGGGTGGGGGAGACCCAGTACTTC. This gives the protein CASSPNGGVGETQYF.

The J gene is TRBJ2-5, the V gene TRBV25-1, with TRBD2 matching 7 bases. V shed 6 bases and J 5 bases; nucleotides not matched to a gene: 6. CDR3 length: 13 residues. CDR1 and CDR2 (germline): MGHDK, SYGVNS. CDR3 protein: CASSEAGRETQYF. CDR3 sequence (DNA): TGTGCCAGCAGCGAAGCGGGACGGGAGACCCAGTACTTC.

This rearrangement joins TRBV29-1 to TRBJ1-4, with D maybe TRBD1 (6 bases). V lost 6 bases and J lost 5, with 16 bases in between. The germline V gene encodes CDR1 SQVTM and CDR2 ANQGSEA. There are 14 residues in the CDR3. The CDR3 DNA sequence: TGCAGCGTCTCAGGGGTGGGGGGGAATGAAAAACTGTTTTTT. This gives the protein CSVSGVGGNEKLFF.

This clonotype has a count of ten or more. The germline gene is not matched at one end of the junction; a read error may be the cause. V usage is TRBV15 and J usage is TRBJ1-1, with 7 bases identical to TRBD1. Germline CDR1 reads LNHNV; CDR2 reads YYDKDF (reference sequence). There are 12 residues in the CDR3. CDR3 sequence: CATRRGTAEAFF. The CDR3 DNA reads TGTGCCACCAGAAGAGGGACAGCAGAAGCTTTCTTT.

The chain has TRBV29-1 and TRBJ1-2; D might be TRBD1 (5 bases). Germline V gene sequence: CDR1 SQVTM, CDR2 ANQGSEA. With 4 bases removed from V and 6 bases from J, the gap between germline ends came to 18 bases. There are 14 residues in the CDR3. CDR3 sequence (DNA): TGCAGCGTTGTTCGGGACGACCTCGGGGATGGCTACACCTTC. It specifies CSVVRDDLGDGYTF.

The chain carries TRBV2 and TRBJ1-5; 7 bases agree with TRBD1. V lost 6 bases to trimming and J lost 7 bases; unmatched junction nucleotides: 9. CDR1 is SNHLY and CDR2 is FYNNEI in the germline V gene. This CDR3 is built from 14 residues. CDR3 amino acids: CASRDQGVGQPQHF. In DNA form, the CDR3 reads TGTGCCAGCAGGGATCAGGGGGTCGGGCAGCCCCAGCATTTT. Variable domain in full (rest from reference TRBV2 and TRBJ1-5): EPEVTQTPSHQVTQMGQEVILRCVPISNHLYFYWYRQILGQKVEFLVSFYNNEISEKSEIFDDQFSVERPDGSNFTLKIRSTKLEDSAMYFCASRDQGVGQPQHFGDGTRLSIL.

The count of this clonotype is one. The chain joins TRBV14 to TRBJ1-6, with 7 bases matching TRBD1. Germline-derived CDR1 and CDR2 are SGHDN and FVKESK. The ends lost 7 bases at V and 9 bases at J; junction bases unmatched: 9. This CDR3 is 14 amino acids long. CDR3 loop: CASNKQGLGSPLHF. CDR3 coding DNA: TGTGCCAGCAATAAACAGGGGTTAGGTTCACCCCTCCACTTT. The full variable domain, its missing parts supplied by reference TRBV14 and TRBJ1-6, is EAGVTQFPSHSVIEKGQTVTLRCDPISGHDNLYWYRRVMGKEIKFLLHFVKESKQDESGMPNNRFLAERTGGTYSTLKVQPAELEDSGVYFCASNKQGLGSPLHFGNGTRLTVT.

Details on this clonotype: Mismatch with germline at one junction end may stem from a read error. The DNA of the CDR3 is TGTGCCAGCAGTGACCCGATTGGCAGGGCGTTC. Translated: CASSDPIGRAF. The chain combines TRBV6-5 with TRBJ2-7, with TRBD1 as a possible D gene (5 bases). CDR3 size: 11 residues. The germline V gene encodes CDR1 MNHEY and CDR2 SVGAGI.

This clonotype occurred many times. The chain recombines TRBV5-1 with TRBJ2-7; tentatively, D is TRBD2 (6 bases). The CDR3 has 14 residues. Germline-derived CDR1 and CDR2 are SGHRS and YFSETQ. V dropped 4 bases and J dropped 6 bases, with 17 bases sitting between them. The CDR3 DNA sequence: TGCGCCAGCAGCATCGGGACTCCAGAGGGCGAGCAGTACTTC. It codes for CASSIGTPEGEQYF.

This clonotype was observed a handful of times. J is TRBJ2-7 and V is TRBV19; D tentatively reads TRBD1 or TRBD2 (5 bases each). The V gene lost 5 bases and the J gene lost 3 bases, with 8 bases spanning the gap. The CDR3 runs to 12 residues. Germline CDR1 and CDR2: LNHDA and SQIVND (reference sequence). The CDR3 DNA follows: TGTGCCAGTAGTGGGACGGGCTACGAGCAGTACTTC. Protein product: CASSGTGYEQYF.

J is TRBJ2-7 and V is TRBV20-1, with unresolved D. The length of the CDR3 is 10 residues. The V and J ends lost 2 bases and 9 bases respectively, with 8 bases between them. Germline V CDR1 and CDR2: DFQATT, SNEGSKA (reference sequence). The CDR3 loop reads CSARRFGQYF. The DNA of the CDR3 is TGCAGTGCTAGACGCTTTGGGCAGTACTTC.

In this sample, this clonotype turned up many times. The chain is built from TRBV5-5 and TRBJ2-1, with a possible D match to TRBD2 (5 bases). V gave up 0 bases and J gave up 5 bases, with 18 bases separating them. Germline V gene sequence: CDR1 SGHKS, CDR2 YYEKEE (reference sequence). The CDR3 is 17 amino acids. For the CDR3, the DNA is TGTGCCAGCAGCTTGGGGCCCGCCCCGAGGGCGGACAATGAGCAGTTCTTC. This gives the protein CASSLGPAPRADNEQFF.

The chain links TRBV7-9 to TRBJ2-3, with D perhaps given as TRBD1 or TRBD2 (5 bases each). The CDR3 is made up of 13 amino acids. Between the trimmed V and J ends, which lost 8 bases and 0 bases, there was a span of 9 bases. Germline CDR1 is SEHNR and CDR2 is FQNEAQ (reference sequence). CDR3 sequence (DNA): TGTGCCAGCGAGGGGTTGAGCACAGATACGCAGTATTTT. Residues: CASEGLSTDTQYF.

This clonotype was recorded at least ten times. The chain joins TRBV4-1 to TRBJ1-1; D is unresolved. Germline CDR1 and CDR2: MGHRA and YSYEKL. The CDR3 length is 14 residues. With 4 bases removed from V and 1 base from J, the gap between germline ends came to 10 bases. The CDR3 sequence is CASSPGEENTEAFF. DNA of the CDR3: TGCGCCAGCAGCCCCGGCGAAGAGAACACTGAAGCTTTCTTT.

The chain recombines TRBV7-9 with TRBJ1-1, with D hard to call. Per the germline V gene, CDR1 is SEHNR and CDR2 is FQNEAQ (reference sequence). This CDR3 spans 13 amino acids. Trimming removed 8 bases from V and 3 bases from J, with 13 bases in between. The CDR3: CASPDGVDTEAFF. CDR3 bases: TGTGCCAGCCCCGACGGGGTAGACACTGAAGCTTTCTTT. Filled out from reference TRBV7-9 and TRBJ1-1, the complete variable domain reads DTGVSQNPRHKITKRGQNVTFRCDPISEHNRLYWYRQTLGQGPEFLTYFQNEAQLEKSRLLSDRFSAERPKGSFSTLEIQRTEQGDSAMYLCASPDGVDTEAFFGQGTRLTVV.

The CDR3 here is CASSFAATNYGYTF. CDR3 sequence (DNA): TGTGCCAGCAGCTTTGCCGCTACTAACTATGGCTACACCTTC. This chain links TRBV7-9 with TRBJ1-2; D is unresolved. Trimming pared 3 bases from V and 0 bases from J, leaving 8 bases between. The CDR3 has 14 residues. Germline CDR1 SEHNR, CDR2 FQNEAQ (reference sequence).

In DNA form, the CDR3 reads TGTGCCACCAGTGCTAGTCAGATAACCTACGAGCAGTACTTC. This gives the protein CATSASQITYEQYF. V and J are TRBV24-1 and TRBJ2-7; unclear D gene. The ends were cut back, 5 bases at V and 2 bases at J, with 12 bases in the middle. This CDR3 has 14 amino acids. Germline CDR1 KGHDR, CDR2 SFDVKD.

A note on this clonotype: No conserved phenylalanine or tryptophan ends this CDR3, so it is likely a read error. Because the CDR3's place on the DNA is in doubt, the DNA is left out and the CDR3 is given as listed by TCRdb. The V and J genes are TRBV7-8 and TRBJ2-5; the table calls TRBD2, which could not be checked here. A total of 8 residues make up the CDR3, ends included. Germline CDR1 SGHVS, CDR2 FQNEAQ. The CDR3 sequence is CASSWAQG.

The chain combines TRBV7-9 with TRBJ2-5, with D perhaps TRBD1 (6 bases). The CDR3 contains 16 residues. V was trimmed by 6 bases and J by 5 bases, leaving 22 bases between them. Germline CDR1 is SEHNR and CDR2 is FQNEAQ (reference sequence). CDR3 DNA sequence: TGTGCCAGCAGTTTTCATCTGGGGACACCCGTCGAGACCCAGTACTTC. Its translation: CASSFHLGTPVETQYF.

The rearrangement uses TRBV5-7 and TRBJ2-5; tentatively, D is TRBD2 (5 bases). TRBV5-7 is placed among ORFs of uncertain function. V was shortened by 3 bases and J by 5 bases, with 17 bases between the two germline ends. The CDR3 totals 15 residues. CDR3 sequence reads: CASSSVTRISETQYF. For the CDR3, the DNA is TGTGCCAGCAGCTCCGTCACTAGAATTTCTGAGACCCAGTACTTC.